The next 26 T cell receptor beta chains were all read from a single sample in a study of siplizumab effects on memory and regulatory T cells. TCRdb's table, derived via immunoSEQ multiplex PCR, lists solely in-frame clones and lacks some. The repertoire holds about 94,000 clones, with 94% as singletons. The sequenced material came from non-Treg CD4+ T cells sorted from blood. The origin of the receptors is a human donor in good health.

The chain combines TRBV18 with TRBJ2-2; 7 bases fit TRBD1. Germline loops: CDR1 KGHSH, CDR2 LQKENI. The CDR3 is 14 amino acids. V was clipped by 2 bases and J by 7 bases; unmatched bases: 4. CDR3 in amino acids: CASSPNTGVGELFF. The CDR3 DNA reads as TGTGCCAGCTCACCAAATACAGGGGTCGGGGAGCTGTTTTTT.

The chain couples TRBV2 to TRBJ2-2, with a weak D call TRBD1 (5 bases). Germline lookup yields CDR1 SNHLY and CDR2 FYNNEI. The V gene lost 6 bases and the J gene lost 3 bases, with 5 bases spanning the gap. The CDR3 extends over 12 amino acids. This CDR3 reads CASRQDTGELFF. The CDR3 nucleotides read TGTGCCAGCAGACAGGACACCGGGGAGCTGTTTTTT.

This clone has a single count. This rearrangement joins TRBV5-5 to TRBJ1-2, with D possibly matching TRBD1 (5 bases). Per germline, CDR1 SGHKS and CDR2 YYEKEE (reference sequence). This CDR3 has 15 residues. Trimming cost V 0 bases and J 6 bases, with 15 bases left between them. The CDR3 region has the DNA TGTGCCAGCAGCTTGGATGGGGCGCCGGTGAATGGCTACACCTTC. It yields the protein CASSLDGAPVNGYTF.

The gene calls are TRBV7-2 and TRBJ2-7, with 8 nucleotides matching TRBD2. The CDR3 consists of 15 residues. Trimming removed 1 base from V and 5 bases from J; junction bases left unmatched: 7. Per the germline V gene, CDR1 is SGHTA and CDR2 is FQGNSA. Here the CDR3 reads CASSLVQGLGHEQYF. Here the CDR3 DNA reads TGTGCCAGCAGCTTAGTACAGGGACTAGGGCACGAGCAGTACTTC.

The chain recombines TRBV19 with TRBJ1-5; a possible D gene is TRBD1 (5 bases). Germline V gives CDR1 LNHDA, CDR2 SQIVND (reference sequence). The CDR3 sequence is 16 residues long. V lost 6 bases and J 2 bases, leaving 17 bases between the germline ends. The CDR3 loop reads CASREPGGMGNQPQHF. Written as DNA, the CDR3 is TGTGCCAGTAGAGAACCGGGGGGGATGGGCAATCAGCCCCAGCATTTT.

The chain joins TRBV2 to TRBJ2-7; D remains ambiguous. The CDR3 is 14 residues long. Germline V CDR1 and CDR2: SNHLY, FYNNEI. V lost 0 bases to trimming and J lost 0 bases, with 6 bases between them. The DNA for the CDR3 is TGTGCCAGCAGTGAAGCGGAGAGCTCCTACGAGCAGTACTTC. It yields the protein CASSEAESSYEQYF.

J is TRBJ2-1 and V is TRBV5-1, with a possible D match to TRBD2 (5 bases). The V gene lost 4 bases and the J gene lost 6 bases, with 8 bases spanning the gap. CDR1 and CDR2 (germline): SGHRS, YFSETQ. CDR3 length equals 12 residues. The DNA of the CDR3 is TGCGCCAGCAGCGCCCGGGGCAATGAGCAGTTCTTC. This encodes CASSARGNEQFF.

CDR3 region: CASSLDTYNEQFF. The CDR3 DNA is TGTGCCAGCAGCTTAGATACTTACAATGAGCAGTTCTTC. The chain recombines TRBV11-3 with TRBJ2-1; no firm D call. Trimming took 0 bases from V and 4 from J, leaving 4 bases between them. CDR1 is SGHNT, CDR2 YENEEA, per germline. The CDR3 is made up of 13 amino acids. The whole variable domain, remainder taken from reference TRBV11-3 and TRBJ2-1, is EAGVVQSPRYKIIEKKQPVAFWCNPISGHNTLYWYLQNLGQGPELLIRYENEEAVDDSQLPKDRFSAERLKGVDSTLKIQPAELGDSAVYLCASSLDTYNEQFFGPGTRLTVL.

The CDR3, as DNA: TGTGCCAGCAGCGTAGGTCAGGGCGTGCGCGGAGAAGCTTTCTTT. Its translation: CASSVGQGVRGEAFF. The chain couples TRBV9 to TRBJ1-1; TRBD1 is a possible D gene (5 bases). CDR1 and CDR2 from the germline V gene are SGDLS and YYNGEE. Between the trimmed V and J ends, which lost 0 bases and 8 bases, there was a span of 17 bases. The CDR3 has 15 amino acids.

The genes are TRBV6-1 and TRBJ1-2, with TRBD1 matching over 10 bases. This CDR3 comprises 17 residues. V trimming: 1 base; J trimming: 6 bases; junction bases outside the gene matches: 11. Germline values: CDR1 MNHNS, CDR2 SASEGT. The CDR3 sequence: CASSEVLGRGQGDGYTF. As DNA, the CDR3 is TGTGCCAGCAGTGAAGTTTTGGGAAGAGGACAGGGGGATGGCTACACCTTC.

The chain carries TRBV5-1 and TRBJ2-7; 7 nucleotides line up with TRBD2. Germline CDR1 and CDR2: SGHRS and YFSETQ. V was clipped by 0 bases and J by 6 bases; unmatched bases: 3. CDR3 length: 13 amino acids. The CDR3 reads CASSLAPGGEQYF. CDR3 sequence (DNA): TGCGCCAGCAGCTTGGCCCCGGGGGGCGAGCAGTACTTC. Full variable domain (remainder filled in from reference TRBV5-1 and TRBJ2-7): KAGVTQTPRYLIKTRGQQVTLSCSPISGHRSVSWYQQTPGQGLQFLFEYFSETQRNKGNFPGRFSGRQFSNSRSEMNVSTLELGDSALYLCASSLAPGGEQYFGPGTRLTVT.

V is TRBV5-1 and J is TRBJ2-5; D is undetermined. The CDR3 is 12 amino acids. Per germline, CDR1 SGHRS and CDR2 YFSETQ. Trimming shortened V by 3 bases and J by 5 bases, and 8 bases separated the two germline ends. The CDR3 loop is CASSSTGETQYF. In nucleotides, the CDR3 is TGCGCCAGCAGCTCCACTGGGGAGACCCAGTACTTC.

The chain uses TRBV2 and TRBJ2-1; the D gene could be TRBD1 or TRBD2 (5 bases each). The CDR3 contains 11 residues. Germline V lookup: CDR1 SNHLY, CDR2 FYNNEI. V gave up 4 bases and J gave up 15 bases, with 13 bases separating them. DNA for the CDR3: TGTGCCAGCAGTGGAGGGGCGCGACGGTTCTTC. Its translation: CASSGGARRFF.

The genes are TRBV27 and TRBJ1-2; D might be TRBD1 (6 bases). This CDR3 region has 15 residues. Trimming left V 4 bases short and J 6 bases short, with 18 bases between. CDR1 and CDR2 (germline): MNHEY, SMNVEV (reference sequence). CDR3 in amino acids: CASSYGKGVRNGYTF. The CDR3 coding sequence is TGTGCCAGCAGTTACGGGAAGGGGGTGAGGAATGGCTACACCTTC.

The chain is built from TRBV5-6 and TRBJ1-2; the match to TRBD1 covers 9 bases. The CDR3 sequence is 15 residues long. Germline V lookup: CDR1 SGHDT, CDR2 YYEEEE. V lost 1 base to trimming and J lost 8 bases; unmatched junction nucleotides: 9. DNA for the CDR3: TGTGCCAGCAGCTTGTCAGAGACAGGGGGGAGCGGCTACACCTTC. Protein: CASSLSETGGSGYTF.

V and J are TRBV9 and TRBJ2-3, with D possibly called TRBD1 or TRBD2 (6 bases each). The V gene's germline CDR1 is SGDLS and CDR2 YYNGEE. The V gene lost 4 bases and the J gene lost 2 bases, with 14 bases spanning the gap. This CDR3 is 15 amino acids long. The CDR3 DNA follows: TGTGCCAGCAGCCCCACCGCGGGACACACAGATACGCAGTATTTT. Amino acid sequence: CASSPTAGHTDTQYF.

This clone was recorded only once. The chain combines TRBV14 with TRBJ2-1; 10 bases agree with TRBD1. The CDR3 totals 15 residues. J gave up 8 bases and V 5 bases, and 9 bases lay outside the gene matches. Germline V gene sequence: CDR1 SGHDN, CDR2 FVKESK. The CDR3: CASSTRDRGVHEQFF. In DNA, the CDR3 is TGTGCCAGCAGCACCCGGGACAGGGGTGTACATGAGCAGTTCTTC.

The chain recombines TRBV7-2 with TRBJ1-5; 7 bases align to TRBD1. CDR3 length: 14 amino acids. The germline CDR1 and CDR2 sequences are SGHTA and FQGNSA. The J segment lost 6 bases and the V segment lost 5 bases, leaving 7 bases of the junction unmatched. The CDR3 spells CASSISGGGQPQHF. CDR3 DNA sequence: TGTGCCAGCAGCATATCAGGGGGTGGTCAGCCCCAGCATTTT. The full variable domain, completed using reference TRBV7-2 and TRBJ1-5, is GAGVSQSPSNKVTEKGKDVELRCDPISGHTALYWYRQSLGQGLEFLIYFQGNSAPDKSGLPSDRFSAERTGGSVSTLTIQRTQQEDSAVYLCASSISGGGQPQHFGDGTRLSIL.

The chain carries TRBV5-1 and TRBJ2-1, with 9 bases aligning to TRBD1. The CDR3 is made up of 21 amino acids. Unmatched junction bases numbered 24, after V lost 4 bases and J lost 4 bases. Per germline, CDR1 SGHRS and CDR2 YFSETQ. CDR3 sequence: CASSGTDRDREFELIYNEQFF. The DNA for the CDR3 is TGCGCCAGCAGCGGGACGGACCGGGACAGGGAATTTGAGCTAATATACAATGAGCAGTTCTTC.

CDR3 residues: CASSLAKGGNTEAFF. CDR3 in DNA: TGTGCCAGCAGCTTGGCCAAGGGAGGGAACACTGAAGCTTTCTTT. The rearrangement links TRBV5-4 to TRBJ1-1, with D hard to call. There are 15 residues in the CDR3. CDR1 is SGHNT, CDR2 YYREEE, per germline (reference sequence). Trimming pared 0 bases from V and 1 base from J, leaving 10 bases between. Full variable domain (outside the CDR3, taken from reference TRBV5-4 and TRBJ1-1): ETGVTQSPTHLIKTRGQQVTLRCSSQSGHNTVSWYQQALGQGPQFIFQYYREEENGRGNFPPRFSGLQFPNYSSELNVNALELDDSALYLCASSLAKGGNTEAFFGQGTRLTVV.

This CDR3 reads CASIGDGYNEQFF. CDR3 sequence (DNA): TGTGCCAGCATCGGAGACGGGTACAATGAGCAGTTCTTC. The rearrangement links TRBV4-2 to TRBJ2-1; D gene ambiguous. The CDR3 runs to 13 residues. Trimming pared 7 bases from V and 4 bases from J, leaving 11 bases between. Germline CDR1 is LGHNA and CDR2 is YNFKEQ.

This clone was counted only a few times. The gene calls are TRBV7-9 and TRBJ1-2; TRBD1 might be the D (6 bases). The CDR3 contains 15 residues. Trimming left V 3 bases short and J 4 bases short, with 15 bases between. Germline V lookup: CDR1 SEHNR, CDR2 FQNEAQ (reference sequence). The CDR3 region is CASSFDQTGVYGYTF. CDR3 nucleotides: TGTGCCAGCAGCTTTGACCAGACAGGAGTCTATGGCTACACCTTC.

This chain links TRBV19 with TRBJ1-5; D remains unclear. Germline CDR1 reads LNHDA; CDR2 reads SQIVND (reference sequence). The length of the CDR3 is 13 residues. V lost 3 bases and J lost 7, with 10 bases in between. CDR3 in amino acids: CASSIGPGQPQHF. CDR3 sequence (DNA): TGTGCCAGTAGTATCGGGCCAGGCCAGCCCCAGCATTTT.

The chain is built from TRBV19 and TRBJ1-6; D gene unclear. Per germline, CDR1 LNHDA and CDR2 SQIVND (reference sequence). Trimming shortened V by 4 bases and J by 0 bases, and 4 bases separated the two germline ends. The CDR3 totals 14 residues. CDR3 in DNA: TGTGCCAGTAGTAAGGTCTCCTATAATTCACCCCTCCACTTT. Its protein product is CASSKVSYNSPLHF.

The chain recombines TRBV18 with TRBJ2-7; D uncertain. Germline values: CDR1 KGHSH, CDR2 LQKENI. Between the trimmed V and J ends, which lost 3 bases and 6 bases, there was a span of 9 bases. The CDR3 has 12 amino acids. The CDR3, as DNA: TGTGCCAGCTCACCCGGCCGGAGCGAGCAGTACTTC. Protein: CASSPGRSEQYF.

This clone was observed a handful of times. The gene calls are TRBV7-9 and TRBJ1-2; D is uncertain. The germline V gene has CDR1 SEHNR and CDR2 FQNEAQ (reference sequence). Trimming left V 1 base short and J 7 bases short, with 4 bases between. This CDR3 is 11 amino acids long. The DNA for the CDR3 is TGTGCCAGCAGCTTAGATCGTGGCTACACCTTC. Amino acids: CASSLDRGYTF.